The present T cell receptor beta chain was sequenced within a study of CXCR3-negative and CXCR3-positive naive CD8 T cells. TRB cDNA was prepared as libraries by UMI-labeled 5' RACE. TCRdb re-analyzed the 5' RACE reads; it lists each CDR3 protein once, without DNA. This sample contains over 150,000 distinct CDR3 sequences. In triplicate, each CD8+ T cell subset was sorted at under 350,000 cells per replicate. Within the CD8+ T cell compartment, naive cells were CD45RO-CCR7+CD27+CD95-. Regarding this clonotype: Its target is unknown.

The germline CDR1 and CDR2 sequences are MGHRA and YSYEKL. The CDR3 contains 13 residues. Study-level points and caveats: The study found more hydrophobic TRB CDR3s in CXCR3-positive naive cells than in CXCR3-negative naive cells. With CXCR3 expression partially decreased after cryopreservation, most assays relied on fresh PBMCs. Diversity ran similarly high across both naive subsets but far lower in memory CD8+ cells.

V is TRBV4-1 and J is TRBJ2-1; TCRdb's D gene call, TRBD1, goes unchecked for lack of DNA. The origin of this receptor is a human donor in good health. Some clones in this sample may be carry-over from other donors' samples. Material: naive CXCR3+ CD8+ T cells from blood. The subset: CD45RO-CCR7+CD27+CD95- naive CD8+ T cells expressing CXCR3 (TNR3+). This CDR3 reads CASSQDRRVEQFF.